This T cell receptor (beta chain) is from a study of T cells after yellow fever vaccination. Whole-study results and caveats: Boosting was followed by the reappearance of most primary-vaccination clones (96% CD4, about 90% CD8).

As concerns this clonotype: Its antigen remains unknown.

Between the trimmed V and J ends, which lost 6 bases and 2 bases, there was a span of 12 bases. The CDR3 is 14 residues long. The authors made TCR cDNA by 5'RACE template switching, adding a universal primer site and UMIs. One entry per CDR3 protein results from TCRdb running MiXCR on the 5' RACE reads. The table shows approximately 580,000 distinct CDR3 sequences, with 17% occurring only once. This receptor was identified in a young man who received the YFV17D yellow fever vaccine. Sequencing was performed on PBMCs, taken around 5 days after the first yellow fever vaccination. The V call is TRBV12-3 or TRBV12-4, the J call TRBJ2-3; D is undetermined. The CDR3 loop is CASSWTKNTDTQYF. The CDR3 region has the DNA TGTGCCAGCAGCTGGACGAAAAACACAGATACGCAGTATTTT.